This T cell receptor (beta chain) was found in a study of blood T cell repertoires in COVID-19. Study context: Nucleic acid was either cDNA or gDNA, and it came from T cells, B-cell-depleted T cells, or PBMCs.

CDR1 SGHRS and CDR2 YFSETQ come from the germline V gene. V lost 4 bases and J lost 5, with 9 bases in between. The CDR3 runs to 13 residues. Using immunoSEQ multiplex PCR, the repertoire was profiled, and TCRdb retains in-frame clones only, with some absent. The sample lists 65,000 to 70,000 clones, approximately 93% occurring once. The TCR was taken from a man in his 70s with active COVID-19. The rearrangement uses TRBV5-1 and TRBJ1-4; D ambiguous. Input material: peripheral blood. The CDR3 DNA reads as TGCGCCAGCAGCGCGGGAGGGAATGAAAAACTGTTTTTT. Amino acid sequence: CASSAGGNEKLFF.